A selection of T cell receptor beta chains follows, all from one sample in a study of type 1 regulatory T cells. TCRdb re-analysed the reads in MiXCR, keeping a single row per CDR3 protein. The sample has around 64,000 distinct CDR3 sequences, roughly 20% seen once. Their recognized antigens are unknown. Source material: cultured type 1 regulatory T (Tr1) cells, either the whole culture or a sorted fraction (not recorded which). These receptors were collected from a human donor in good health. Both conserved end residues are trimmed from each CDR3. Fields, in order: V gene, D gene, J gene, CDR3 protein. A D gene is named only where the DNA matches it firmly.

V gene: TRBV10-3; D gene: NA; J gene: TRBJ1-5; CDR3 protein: AISDRDTNQPQH
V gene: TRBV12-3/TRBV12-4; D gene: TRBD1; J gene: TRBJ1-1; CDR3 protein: ASSSRQGHTEAF
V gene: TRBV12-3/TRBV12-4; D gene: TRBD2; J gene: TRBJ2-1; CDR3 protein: ASSLGRLAGGNNEQF
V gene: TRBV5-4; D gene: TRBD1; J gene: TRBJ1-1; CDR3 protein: ASSRGGQGNTEAF
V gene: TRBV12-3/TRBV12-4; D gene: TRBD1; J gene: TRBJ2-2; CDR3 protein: ASSVTGGQELF
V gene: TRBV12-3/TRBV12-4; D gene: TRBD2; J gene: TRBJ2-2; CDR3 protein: ASKGLAIGGELF
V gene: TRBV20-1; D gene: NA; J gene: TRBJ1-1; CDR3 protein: SAWSVTEEAF
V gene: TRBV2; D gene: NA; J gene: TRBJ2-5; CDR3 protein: ASRGRGEYQETQY
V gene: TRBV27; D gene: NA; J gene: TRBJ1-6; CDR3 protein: ASSPLLGTDSPLH
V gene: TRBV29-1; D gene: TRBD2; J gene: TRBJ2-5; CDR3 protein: SVTSGSETQY
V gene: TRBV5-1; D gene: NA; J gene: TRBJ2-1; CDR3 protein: ASSSGTLDEQF
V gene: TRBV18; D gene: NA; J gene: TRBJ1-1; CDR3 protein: ASQGSQNTEAF
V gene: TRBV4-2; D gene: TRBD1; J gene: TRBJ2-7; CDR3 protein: ASSQERQGKYEQY
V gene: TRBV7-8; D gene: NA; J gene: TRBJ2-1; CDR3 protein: ASSLDFYNEQF
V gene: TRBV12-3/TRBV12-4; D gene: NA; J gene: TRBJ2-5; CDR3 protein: ASTPGGTVGETQY
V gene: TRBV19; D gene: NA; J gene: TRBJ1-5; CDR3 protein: ASSIDLLRDWQPQH